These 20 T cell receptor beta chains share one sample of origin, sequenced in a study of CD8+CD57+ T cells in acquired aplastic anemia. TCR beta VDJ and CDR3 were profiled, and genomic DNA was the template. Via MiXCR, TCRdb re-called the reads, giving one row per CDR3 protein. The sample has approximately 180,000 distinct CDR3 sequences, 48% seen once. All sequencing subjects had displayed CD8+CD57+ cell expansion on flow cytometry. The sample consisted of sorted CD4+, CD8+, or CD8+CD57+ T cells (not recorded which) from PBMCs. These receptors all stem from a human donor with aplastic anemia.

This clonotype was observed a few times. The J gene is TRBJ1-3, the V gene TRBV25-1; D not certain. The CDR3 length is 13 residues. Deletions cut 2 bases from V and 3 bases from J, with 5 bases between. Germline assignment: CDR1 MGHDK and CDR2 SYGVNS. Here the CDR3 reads CASSEAGGNTIYF. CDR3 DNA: TGTGCCAGCAGTGAAGCGGGTGGAAACACCATATATTTT.

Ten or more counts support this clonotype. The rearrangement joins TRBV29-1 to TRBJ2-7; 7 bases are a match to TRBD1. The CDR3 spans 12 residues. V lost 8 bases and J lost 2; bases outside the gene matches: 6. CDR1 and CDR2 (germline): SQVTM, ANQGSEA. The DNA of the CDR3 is TGCAGCACATCCGGGACAGCCTACGAGCAGTACTTC. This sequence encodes CSTSGTAYEQYF.

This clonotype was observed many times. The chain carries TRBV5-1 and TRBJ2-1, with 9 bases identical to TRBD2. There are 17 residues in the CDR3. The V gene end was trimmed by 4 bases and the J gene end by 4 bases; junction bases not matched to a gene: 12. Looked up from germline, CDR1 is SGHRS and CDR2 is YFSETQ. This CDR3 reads CASSPRRGGRAYNEQFF. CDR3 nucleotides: TGCGCCAGCAGCCCCCGAAGGGGCGGGAGGGCATACAATGAGCAGTTCTTC.

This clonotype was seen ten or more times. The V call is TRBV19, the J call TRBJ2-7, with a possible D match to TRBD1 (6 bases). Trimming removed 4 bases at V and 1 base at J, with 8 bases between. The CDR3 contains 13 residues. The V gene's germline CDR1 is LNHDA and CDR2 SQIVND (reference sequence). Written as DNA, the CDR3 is TGTGCCAGTAGTAGGACAGTTTCCTACGAGCAGTACTTC. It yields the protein CASSRTVSYEQYF.

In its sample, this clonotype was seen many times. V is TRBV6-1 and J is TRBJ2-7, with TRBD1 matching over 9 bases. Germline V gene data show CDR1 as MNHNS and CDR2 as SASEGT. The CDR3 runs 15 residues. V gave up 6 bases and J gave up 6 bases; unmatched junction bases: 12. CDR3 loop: CASSVSRDRVSEQYF. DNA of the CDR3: TGTGCCAGCAGCGTGTCCCGGGACAGGGTTTCCGAGCAGTACTTC.

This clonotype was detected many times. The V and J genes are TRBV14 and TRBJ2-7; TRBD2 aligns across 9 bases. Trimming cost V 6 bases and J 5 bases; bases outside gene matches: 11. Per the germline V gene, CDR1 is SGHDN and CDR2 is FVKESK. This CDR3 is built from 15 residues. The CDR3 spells CASSLPGTSLHEQYF. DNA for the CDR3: TGTGCCAGCAGTCTTCCCGGGACTAGCTTGCACGAGCAGTACTTC.

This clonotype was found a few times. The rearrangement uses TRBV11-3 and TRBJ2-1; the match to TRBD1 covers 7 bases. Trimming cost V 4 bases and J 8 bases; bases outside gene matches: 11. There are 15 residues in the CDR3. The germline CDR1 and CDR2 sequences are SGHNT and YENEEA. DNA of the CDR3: TGTGCCAGCAGCTCCCGACAGGGCGCCATGGATGAGCAGTTCTTC. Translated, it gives CASSSRQGAMDEQFF.

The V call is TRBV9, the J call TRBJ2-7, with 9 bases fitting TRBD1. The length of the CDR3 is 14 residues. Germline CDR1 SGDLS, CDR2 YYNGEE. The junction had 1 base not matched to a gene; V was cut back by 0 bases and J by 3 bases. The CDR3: CASSVGQGDYEQYF. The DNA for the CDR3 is TGTGCCAGCAGCGTAGGACAGGGGGACTACGAGCAGTACTTC.

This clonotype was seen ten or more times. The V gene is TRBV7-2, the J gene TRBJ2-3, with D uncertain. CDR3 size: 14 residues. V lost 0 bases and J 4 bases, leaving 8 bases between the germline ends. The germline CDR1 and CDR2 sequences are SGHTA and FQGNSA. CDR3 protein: CASSLASPPDTQYF. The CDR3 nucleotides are TGTGCCAGCAGCTTAGCGTCCCCCCCAGATACGCAGTATTTT.

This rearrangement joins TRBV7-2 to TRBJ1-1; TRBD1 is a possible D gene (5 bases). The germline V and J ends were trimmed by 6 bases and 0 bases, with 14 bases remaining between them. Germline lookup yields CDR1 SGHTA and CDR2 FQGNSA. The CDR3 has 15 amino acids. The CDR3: CASRLTGAMNTEAFF. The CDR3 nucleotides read TGTGCCAGCAGACTAACAGGCGCGATGAACACTGAAGCTTTCTTT.

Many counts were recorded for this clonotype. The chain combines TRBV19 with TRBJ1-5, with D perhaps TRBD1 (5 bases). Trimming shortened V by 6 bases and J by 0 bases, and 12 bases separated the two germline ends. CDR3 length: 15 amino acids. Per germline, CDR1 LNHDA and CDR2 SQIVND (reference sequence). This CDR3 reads CASSPPTVSNQPQHF. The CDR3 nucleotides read TGTGCCAGTAGCCCCCCGACAGTTAGCAATCAGCCCCAGCATTTT.

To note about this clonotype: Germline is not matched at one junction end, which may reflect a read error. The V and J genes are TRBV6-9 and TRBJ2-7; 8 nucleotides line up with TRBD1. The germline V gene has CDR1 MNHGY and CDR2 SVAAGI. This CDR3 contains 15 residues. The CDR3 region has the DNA TGCGCCAGCAGCTACGGACAGGGCGCAGTAAACGAGCAGTACTTC. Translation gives CASSYGQGAVNEQYF.

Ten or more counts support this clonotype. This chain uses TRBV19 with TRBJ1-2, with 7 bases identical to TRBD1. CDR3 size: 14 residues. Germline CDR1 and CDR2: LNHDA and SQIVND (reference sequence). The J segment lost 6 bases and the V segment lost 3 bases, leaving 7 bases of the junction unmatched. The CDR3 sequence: CASSMGPGGNGYTF. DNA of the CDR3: TGTGCCAGTAGTATGGGGCCAGGGGGAAATGGCTACACCTTC.

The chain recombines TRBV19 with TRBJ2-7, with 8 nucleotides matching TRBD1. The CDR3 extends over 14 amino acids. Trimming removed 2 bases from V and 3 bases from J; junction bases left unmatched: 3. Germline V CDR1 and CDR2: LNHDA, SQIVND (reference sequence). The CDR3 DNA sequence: TGTGCCAGTAGTATAAAACAGGGGGGCTACGAGCAGTACTTC. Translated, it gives CASSIKQGGYEQYF.

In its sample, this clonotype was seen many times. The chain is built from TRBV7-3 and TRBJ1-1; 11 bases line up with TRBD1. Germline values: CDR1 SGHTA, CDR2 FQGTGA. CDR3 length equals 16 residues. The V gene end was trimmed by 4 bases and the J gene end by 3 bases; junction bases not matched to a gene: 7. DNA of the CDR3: TGTGCCAGCAGCTCGGTACCGGGACAGGGGGACACTGAAGCTTTCTTT. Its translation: CASSSVPGQGDTEAFF.

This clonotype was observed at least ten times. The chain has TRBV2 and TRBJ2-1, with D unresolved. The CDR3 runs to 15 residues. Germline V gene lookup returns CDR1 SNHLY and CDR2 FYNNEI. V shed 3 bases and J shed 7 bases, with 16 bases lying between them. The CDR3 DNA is TGTGCCAGCAGTGAGCAGGCGCTGGGGATGAATGAGCAGTTCTTC. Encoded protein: CASSEQALGMNEQFF.

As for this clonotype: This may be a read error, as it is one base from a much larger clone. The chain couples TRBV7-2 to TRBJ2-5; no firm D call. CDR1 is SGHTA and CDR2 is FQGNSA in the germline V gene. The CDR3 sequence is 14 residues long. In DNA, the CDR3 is TGTGCCAGCAGCCAGAAGACGGTCCAAGAGACCCGGTACTTC. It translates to CASSQKTVQETRYF. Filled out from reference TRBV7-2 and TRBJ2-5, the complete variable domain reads GAGVSQSPSNKVTEKGKDVELRCDPISGHTALYWYRQSLGQGLEFLIYFQGNSAPDKSGLPSDRFSAERTGGSVSTLTIQRTQQEDSAVYLCASSQKTVQETRYFGPGTRLLVL.

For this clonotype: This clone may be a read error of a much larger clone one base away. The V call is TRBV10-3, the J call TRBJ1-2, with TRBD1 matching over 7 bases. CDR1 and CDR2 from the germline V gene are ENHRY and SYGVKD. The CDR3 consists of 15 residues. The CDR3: CASSDSGGGQSGYTF. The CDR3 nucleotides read TGTGCCAGCAGTGACTCAGGGGGGGGTCAAAGTGGCTACACCTTC.

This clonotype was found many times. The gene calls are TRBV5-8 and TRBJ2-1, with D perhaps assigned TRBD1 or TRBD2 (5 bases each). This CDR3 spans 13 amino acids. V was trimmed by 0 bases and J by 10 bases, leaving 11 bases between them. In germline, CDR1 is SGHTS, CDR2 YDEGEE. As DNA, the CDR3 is TGTGCCAGCAGCTTGGAGGGGACGGGGGAGCAGTTCTTC. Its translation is CASSLEGTGEQFF.

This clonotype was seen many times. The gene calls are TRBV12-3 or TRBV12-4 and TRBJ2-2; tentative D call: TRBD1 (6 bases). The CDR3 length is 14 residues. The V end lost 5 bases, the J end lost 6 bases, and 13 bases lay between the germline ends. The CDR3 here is CASSTVQGAGELFF. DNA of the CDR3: TGTGCCAGCAGTACCGTACAGGGTGCCGGGGAGCTGTTTTTT.